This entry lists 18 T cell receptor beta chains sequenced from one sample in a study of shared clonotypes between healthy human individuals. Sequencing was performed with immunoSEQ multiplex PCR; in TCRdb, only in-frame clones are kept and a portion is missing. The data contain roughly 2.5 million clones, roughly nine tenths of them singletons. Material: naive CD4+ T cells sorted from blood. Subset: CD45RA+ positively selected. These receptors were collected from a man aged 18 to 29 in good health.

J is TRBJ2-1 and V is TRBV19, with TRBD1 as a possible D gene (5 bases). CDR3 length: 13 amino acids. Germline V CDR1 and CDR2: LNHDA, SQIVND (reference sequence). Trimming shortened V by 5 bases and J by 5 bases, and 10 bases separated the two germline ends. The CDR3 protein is CASSVGVNNEQFF. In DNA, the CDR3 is TGTGCCAGTAGTGTAGGGGTTAACAATGAGCAGTTCTTC. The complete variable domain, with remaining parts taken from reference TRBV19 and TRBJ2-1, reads DGGITQSPKYLFRKEGQNVTLSCEQNLNHDAMYWYRQDPGQGLRLIYYSQIVNDFQKGDIAEGYSVSREKKESFPLTVTSAQKNPTAFYLCASSVGVNNEQFFGPGTRLTVL.

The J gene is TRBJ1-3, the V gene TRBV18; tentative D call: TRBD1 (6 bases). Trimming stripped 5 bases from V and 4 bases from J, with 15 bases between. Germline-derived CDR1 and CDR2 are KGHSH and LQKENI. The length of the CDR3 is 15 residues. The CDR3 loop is CASSSQGTSGNTIYF. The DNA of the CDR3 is TGTGCCAGCTCATCGCAGGGGACGTCGGGAAACACCATATATTTT.

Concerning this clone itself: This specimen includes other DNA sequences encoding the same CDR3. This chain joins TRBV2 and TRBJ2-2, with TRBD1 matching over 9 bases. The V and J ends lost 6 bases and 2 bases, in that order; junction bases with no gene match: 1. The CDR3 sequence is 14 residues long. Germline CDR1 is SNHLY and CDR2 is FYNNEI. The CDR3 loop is CASRDRGNTGELFF. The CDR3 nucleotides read TGTGCCAGCAGGGACAGGGGAAACACCGGGGAGCTGTTTTTT.

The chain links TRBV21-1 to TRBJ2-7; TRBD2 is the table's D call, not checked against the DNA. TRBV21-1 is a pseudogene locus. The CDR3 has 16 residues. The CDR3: CASSRARLAGTYEQYF. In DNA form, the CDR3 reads TGTGCCAGCAGCAGAGCGAGACTAGCGGGAACCTACGAGCAGTACTTC.

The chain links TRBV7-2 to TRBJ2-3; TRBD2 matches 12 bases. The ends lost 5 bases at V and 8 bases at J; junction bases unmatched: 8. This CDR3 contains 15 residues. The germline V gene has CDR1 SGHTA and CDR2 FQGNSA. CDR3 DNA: TGTGCCAGCAGCACCGGGACTAGCGGGCTCGGTACGCAGTATTTT. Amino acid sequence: CASSTGTSGLGTQYF.

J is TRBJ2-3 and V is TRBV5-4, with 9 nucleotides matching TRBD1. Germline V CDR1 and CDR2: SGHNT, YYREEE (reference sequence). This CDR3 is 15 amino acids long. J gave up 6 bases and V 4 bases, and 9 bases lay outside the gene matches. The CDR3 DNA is TGTGCCAGCAGCGCCCGGGACAGGGAGGGCGATACGCAGTATTTT. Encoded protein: CASSARDREGDTQYF.

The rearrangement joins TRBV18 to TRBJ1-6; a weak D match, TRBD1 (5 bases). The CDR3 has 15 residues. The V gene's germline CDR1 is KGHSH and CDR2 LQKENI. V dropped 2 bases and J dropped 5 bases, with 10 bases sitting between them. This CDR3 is CASSPGAQNNSPLHF. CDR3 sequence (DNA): TGTGCCAGCTCACCAGGGGCCCAGAATAATTCACCCCTCCACTTT.

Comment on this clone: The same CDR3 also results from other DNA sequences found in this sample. CDR3 amino acids: CSVARTSTDTQYF. The CDR3 coding sequence is TGCAGCGTTGCCCGGACTAGCACAGATACGCAGTATTTT. V gene TRBV29-1 combines with J gene TRBJ2-3; weak D call: TRBD2 (5 bases). Germline V gene sequence: CDR1 SQVTM, CDR2 ANQGSEA. The CDR3 contains 13 residues. V was cut by 4 bases and J by 0 bases, with 8 bases left in between.

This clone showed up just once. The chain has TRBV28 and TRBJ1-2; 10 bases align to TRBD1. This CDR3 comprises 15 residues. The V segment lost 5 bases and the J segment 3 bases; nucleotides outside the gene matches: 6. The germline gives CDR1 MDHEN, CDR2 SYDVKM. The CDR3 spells CASSRQGAGDYGYTF. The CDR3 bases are TGTGCCAGCAGTAGACAGGGGGCAGGAGACTATGGCTACACCTTC.

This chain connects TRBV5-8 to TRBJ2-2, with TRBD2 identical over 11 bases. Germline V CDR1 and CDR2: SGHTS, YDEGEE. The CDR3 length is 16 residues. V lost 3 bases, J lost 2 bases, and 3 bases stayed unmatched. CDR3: CASSSLAGGNTGELFF. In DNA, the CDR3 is TGTGCCAGCAGCTCGCTAGCGGGGGGTAACACCGGGGAGCTGTTTTTT.

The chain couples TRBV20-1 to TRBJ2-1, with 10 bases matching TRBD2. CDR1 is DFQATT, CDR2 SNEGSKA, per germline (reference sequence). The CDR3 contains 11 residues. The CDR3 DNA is TGCATCCCCAGCGGGAGGGGAGAGCAGTTCTTC. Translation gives CIPSGRGEQFF.

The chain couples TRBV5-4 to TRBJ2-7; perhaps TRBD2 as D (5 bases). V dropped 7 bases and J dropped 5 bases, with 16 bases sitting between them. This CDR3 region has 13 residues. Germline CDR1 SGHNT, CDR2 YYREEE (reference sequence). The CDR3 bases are TGTGCCAGCCGTTTAGCCGGGAACGACGAGCAGTACTTC. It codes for CASRLAGNDEQYF. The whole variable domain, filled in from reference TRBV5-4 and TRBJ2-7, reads ETGVTQSPTHLIKTRGQQVTLRCSSQSGHNTVSWYQQALGQGPQFIFQYYREEENGRGNFPPRFSGLQFPNYSSELNVNALELDDSALYLCASRLAGNDEQYFGPGTRLTVT.

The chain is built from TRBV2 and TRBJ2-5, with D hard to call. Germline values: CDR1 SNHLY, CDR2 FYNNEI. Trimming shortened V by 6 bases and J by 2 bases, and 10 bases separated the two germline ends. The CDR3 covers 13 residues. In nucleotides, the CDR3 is TGTGCCAGCAGGAGGCCCGAGCAAGAGACCCAGTACTTC. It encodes CASRRPEQETQYF. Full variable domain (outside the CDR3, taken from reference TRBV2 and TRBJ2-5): EPEVTQTPSHQVTQMGQEVILRCVPISNHLYFYWYRQILGQKVEFLVSFYNNEISEKSEIFDDQFSVERPDGSNFTLKIRSTKLEDSAMYFCASRRPEQETQYFGPGTRLLVL.

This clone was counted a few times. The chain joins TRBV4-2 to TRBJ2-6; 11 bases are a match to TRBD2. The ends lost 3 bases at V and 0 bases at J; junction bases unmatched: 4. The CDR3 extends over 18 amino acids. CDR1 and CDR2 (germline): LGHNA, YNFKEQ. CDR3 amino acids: CASSQTSGDSSGANVLTF. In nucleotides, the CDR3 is TGTGCCAGCAGCCAGACTAGCGGGGATAGCTCTGGGGCCAACGTCCTGACTTTC.

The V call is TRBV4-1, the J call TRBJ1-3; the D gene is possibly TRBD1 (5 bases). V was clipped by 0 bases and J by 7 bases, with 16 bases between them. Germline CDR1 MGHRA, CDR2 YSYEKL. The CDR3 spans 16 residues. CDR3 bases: TGCGCCAGCAGCCAAGAGGGCGGGGGTGTCGGGAACACCATATATTTT. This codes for CASSQEGGGVGNTIYF.

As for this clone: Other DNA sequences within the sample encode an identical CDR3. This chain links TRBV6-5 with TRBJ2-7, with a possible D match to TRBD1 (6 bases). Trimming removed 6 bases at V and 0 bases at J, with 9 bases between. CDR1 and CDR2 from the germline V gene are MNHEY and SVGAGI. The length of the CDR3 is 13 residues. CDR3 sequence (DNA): TGTGCCAGCAGATCGGACAGCTCCTACGAGCAGTACTTC. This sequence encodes CASRSDSSYEQYF.

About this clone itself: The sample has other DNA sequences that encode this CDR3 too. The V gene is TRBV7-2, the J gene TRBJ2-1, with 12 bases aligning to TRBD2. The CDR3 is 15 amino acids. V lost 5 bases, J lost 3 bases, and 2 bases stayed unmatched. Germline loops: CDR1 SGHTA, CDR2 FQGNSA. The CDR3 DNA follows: TGTGCCAGCAGCCAGGGACTAGCGGGCTACAATGAGCAGTTCTTC. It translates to CASSQGLAGYNEQFF.

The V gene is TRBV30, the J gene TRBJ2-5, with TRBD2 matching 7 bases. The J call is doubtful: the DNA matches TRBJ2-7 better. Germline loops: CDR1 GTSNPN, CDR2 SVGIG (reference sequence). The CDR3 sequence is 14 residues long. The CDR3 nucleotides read TGTGCCTGGAGGGTGGGAGGGACCTCCTACGAGCAGTACTTC. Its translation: CAWRVGGTSYEQYF.